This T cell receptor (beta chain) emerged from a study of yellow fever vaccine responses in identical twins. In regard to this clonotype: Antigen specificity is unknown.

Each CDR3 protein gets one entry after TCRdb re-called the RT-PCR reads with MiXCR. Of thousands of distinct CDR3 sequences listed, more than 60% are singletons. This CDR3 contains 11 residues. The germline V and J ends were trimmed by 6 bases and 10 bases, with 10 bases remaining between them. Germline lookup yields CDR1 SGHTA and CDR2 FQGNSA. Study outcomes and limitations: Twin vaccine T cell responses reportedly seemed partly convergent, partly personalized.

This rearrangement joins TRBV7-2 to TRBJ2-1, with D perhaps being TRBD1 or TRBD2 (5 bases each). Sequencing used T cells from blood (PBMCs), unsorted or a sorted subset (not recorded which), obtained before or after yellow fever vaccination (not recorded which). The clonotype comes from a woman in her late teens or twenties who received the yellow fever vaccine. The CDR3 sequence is CASSSGQEQFF. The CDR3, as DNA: TGTGCCAGCAGTTCGGGGCAGGAGCAGTTCTTC.